This T cell receptor beta chain was sequenced for a study of identical twins. This clonotype showed up many times. Germline-derived CDR1 and CDR2 are LGHNA and YNFKEQ. The V segment lost 3 bases and the J segment 0 bases; nucleotides outside the gene matches: 9. This CDR3 contains 19 residues. Using its own MiXCR run on the 5' RACE reads, TCRdb lists one record per CDR3 protein. The sample lists 640,000 or so distinct CDR3 sequences, around 6% occurring once. V gene TRBV4-2 combines with J gene TRBJ2-3; 13 bases are shared with TRBD2. Sequences were obtained from naive T cells sorted from blood. This receptor was obtained from a young man in good health. CDR3 DNA sequence: TGTGCCAGCAGCCATCCCCAGGGGGGACTAGCGGGAAGCACAGATACGCAGTATTTT. This sequence encodes CASSHPQGGLAGSTDTQYF.